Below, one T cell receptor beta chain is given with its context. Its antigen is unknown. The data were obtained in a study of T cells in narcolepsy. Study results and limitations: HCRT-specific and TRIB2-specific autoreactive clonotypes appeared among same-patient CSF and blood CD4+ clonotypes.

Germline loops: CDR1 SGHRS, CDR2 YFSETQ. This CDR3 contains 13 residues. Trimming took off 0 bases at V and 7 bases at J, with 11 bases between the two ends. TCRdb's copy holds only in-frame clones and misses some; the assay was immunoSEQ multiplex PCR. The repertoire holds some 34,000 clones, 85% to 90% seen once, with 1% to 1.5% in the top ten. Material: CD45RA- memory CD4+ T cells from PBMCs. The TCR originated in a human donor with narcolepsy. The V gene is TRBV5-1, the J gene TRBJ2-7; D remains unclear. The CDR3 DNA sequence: TGCGCCAGCAGCTTGGCCCTCTCTGGAGAGCAGTACTTC. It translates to CASSLALSGEQYF.